The source of this T cell receptor beta chain is a study of T cells after yellow fever vaccination. Study-wide results and limits: A small share of clonotypes appeared in both CD4 and CD8 compartments. Most clones from primary vaccination resurfaced after the booster (approximately 96% CD4, around 90% CD8).

This clonotype was observed a few times. TCRdb re-called the 5' RACE reads with MiXCR, one entry per CDR3 protein. The sample has some 80,000 distinct CDR3 sequences, 13% seen once. This CDR3 is built from 14 residues. J gave up 10 bases and V 1 base, and 6 bases lay outside the gene matches. The germline V gene encodes CDR1 LNHDA and CDR2 SQIVND (reference sequence). The chain carries TRBV19 and TRBJ2-1, with TRBD2 matching 8 bases. The receptor's source is a young man who received the YFV17D yellow fever vaccine. Source: CD8+ T cells not binding an NS4B(214-222) dextramer, sorted from PBMCs, taken roughly 20 days after the first yellow fever vaccination. The CDR3, as DNA: TGTGCCAGTAGTATAGCGGGGGGGGCGGAAGAGCAGTTCTTC. Amino acids: CASSIAGGAEEQFF. The whole variable domain, filled in from reference TRBV19 and TRBJ2-1, reads DGGITQSPKYLFRKEGQNVTLSCEQNLNHDAMYWYRQDPGQGLRLIYYSQIVNDFQKGDIAEGYSVSREKKESFPLTVTSAQKNPTAFYLCASSIAGGAEEQFFGPGTRLTVL.